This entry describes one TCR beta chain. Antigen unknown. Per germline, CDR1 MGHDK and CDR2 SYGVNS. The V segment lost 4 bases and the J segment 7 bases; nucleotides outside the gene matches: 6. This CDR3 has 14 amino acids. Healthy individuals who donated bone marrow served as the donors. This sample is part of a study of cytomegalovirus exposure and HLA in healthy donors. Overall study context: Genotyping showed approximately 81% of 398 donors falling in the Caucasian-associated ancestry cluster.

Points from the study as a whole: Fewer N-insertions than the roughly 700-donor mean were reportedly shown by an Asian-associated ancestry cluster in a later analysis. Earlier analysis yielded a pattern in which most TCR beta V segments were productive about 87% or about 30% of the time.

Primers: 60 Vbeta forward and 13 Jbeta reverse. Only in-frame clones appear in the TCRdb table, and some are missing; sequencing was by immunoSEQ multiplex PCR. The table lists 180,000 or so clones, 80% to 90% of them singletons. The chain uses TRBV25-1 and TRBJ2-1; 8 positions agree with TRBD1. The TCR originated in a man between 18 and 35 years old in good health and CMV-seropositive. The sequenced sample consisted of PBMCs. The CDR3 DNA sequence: TGTGCCAGCAGTGCAGGACAGGGTTGGAATGAGCAGTTCTTC. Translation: CASSAGQGWNEQFF. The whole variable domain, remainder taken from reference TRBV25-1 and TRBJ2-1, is EADIYQTPRYLVIGTGKKITLECSQTMGHDKMYWYQQDPGMELHLIHYSYGVNSTEKGDLSSESTVSRIRTEHFPLTLESARPSHTSQYLCASSAGQGWNEQFFGPGTRLTVL.